This T cell receptor beta chain was documented in a study of TIL therapy for anti-PD-1-resistant metastatic lung cancer (dated by TCRdb to the early 2020s). Regarding the complete study: Tumors were harvested before any PD-1/PD-L1 blockade; patients then received nivolumab, and those progressing received lymphodepletion, expanded TIL infusion and IL-2. Across the cohort, whole-exome sequencing showed a median non-synonymous tumor mutation burden of approximately 1.5 mutations per megabase. Among the enrolled patients, the median age was approximately 49 years (range about 35-80), and the median tumor PD-L1 proportion score was roughly 6%. The cohort was composed predominantly of lung adenocarcinoma, with a few EGFR-mutant and two ALK-rearranged tumors included, and half of patients were identified as current or former smokers. T cell receptor beta sequencing of tumor and peripheral blood served to follow clonotypes across the tumor, the expanded TIL product, and serial blood samples. What the authors observed across the whole study: The study protocol defined all tumor marker inferences as exploratory. Infused TIL clonotypes partially replaced the baseline peripheral repertoire then decayed over months, with no apparent association between persistence and response. Generalizability was limited because the cohort was highly selected, with more treatment-naive, never-smoker and oncogene-addicted patients included than is typical.

In its sample, this clone was seen a few times. Its antigen is currently not known. The sample holds no much larger clone one base away, and base qualities are not on file. TCR beta CDR3 regions were amplified from genomic DNA with the immunoSEQ v3 hsTCRB kit using bias-controlled multiplex PCR. The TCR libraries were sequenced on an Illumina NextSeq 500 to approximately 2 million read pairs for survey level or about 4.5-6 million read pairs for deep level. The authors processed their data as follows. Clonality was reported by immunoSEQ Analyzer software, which also assigned V, D and J genes and filtered out non-productive sequences. Repertoires were compared using productive Simpson clonality and Morisita overlap index of productive TRB rearrangements between infused TIL and blood. For each clone in blood, the absolute clonotype count was estimated by multiplying the lymphocyte count by the CD3+ fraction and by the clone's productive frequency. What TCRdb holds here is the immuneACCESS table cut down to in-frame rearrangements. Part of the clones is not present; checked against another copy, under half of the missing clones reflect an unresolved V gene, and the others are unexplained. The V and J calls and the clone size are those of that table, but D and trimming were determined from the DNA. Recorded for this sample are tens of thousands of clones; around 87% of them occurred a single time. 2.6% of the sample rests with the top ten.

The intended sense of this specimen's time point label: pre-treatment sample, taken before nivolumab and TIL therapy. Adults with stage 4 NSCLC were enrolled in a dual-center phase I trial from 2017 to January 2020. The samples were obtained from a phase I trial that was single-arm and open-label and tested tumor-infiltrating lymphocyte therapy combined with nivolumab in advanced non-small cell lung cancer. Mononuclear cells from blood collected in EDTA tubes were isolated on a Ficoll gradient and snap-frozen as pellets, and DNA was then extracted using a Qiagen mini-prep kit. The sample consisted of blood, taken at baseline. This sequence originates from a person aged 25 to 79 with non-small cell lung cancer.

Here is the DNA: TGTGCCAGCGGATTTTCAGGGACAGGACAAAATGAAGCTTTCTTT. Its product reads: CASGFSGTGQNEAFF. The chain is assembled from TRBV2 and TRBJ1-1, and TRBD1 aligns with 8 junction nucleotides. The germline V gene yields SNHLY for CDR1 and FYNNEI for CDR2. The CDR3, from cysteine to phenylalanine, totals 15 residues. Of all the DNA, just the CDR3 is kept, 45 bases in frame from base 1. The germline V and J ends show losses of 8 bases and 7 bases respectively, and no gene match explains 15 bases of the junction.